The sequence of this TCR beta chain was determined in a study of preoperative IRX-2 immunotherapy in early breast cancer. Treatment: preoperative locoregional IRX-2 cytokine immunotherapy. Generated by immunoSEQ multiplex PCR, the TCRdb table keeps only in-frame clones and is missing some. The sample shows about 98,000 clones, roughly 89% of them seen only once. This sample comprised tumor tissue, obtained after IRX-2 immunotherapy. This TCR derives from a human donor with breast cancer.

The CDR3 protein is CAWNTGLNEKLFF. The CDR3 nucleotides read TGTGCCTGGAATACAGGTCTTAATGAAAAACTGTTTTTT. The chain uses TRBV30 and TRBJ1-4; a weak D match, TRBD1 (5 bases). Per the germline V gene, CDR1 is GTSNPN and CDR2 is SVGIG (reference sequence). Trimming removed 4 bases from V and 4 bases from J, with 10 bases in between. This CDR3 spans 13 amino acids.